The rows below give T cell receptor beta chains drawn from one sample of a study of T cell clones after liver transplantation. Measured with immunoSEQ multiplex PCR; TCRdb has only the in-frame clones, and not every one. The data show tens of thousands of clones, 70% to 75% seen once. The starting material was CD4+ T cells from blood, obtained at the 22-month timepoint. The receptors shown here come from a human patient who received a liver transplant. Certain T cells may be donor cells from the graft. Both conserved end residues are part of each CDR3. A D gene is named only where the DNA matches it firmly. Only some rows state a clone size, as once, few, many or a class for expanded clones.

-,once,TRBV19,TRBJ2-7,CASSIDLGNRYEQYF
-,once,TRBV7-3,TRBJ2-3,CASSLNGVPTDTQYF
TRBD1,-,TRBV2,TRBJ1-6,CASLDRNNSPLHF
TRBD1,few,TRBV6-6,TRBJ1-6,CASSNGQVASPLHF
TRBD2,few,TRBV13,TRBJ2-7,CASSSPTTSGGSYEQYF
TRBD1,-,TRBV6-1,TRBJ1-5,CAGYRGKNRPQHF
TRBD1,-,TRBV13,TRBJ2-7,CASSISTGGYEQYF
-,-,TRBV2,TRBJ1-5,CASRRSYSNQPQHF
TRBD1,-,TRBV10-3,TRBJ1-2,CAITQQDRGLGGYTF
-,few,TRBV5-1,TRBJ1-1,CASMGNTEAFF
-,-,TRBV11-2,TRBJ2-7,CASSLALGSLEQYF
TRBD1,-,TRBV5-6,TRBJ1-1,CASSSYDRENTEAFF
TRBD2,-,TRBV7-9,TRBJ2-3,CASSLVSREGDTQYF
-,-,TRBV27,TRBJ2-7,CASSLWGSEQYF
-,once,TRBV6-1,TRBJ2-7,CASSEISGHLYEQYF
TRBD1,few,TRBV27,TRBJ1-1,CASSLDRFNTEAFF
TRBD2,-,TRBV7-2,TRBJ2-3,CASSLSPAGGFDGTDTQYF
-,few,TRBV27,TRBJ1-1,CASSLRGRGGEAFF
-,-,TRBV6-5,TRBJ2-1,CASSAVGGEQFF
-,-,TRBV10-1,TRBJ2-3,CASSDGAKGTDTQYF
-,-,TRBV6-6,TRBJ2-6,CASSSSGANVLTF
-,few,TRBV11-1,TRBJ2-1,CASSLEAQRGYNEQFF
-,-,TRBV27,TRBJ2-5,CASSLYYVTWGTQYF
-,-,TRBV15,TRBJ2-1,CATSREWDYEGDPYNEQFF
-,-,TRBV7-2,TRBJ1-5,CASSVRLGEGQPQHF
-,-,TRBV28,TRBJ2-3,CASISGVVTTDTQYF
-,-,TRBV5-6,TRBJ2-2,CASSPFYRAINTGELFF
-,-,TRBV7-2,TRBJ1-3,CASAPSSGNTIYF
-,-,TRBV28,TRBJ1-1,CASSLYRTEAFF
-,-,TRBV10-3,TRBJ2-7,CAISVSQDHEQYF